The 10 T cell receptor beta chains reported below all come from one sample, sequenced in a study of blood T cell repertoires in COVID-19. Generated by immunoSEQ multiplex PCR, the TCRdb table keeps only in-frame clones and is missing some. Of under 170,000 clones in the sample, roughly 87% were seen once. Material: peripheral blood. The receptors here all came from a woman in her fifties or sixties with active or convalescent COVID-19.

J is TRBJ1-5 and V is TRBV12-3 or TRBV12-4; maybe TRBD1 (6 bases). The CDR3 covers 13 residues. V lost 3 bases, J lost 7 bases, and 10 bases lay in between. The CDR3 is CASSLGRGQPQHF. CDR3 coding DNA: TGTGCCAGCAGTTTGGGCAGGGGCCAGCCCCAGCATTTT.

This rearrangement joins TRBV21-1 to TRBJ1-5. TRBV21-1 is a known pseudogene. CDR3 size: 9 residues. CDR3 region: CASSPPQHF. The CDR3 DNA reads as TGTGCCAGCAGCCCTCCCCAGCATTTT.

The V and J genes are TRBV12-3 or TRBV12-4 and TRBJ1-1; D gene ambiguous. The V gene lost 3 bases and the J gene lost 0 bases, with 5 bases spanning the gap. The CDR3 consists of 13 residues. This chain's CDR3 is CASSFPLNTEAFF. CDR3 DNA sequence: TGTGCCAGCAGTTTTCCCTTGAACACTGAAGCTTTCTTT.

V gene TRBV5-1 combines with J gene TRBJ2-5; D remains ambiguous. This CDR3 is built from 14 residues. Trimming pared 1 base from V and 1 base from J, leaving 8 bases between. Germline values: CDR1 SGHRS, CDR2 YFSETQ. CDR3 sequence: CASSLSTVQETQYF. Here the CDR3 DNA reads TGCGCCAGCAGCTTGAGTACAGTCCAAGAGACCCAGTACTTC.

CDR3 bases: TGTGCCAGCCGGGGGACAGGTGCTAGCAATCAGCCCCAGCATTTT. It specifies CASRGTGASNQPQHF. The gene calls are TRBV2 and TRBJ1-5, with TRBD1 matching 8 bases. Germline lookup yields CDR1 SNHLY and CDR2 FYNNEI. This CDR3 is 15 amino acids long. V trimming: 8 bases; J trimming: 0 bases; junction bases outside the gene matches: 6.

The chain joins TRBV29-1 to TRBJ1-2, with 8 bases that match TRBD1. Trimming removed 4 bases from V and 3 bases from J; junction bases left unmatched: 4. Germline-derived CDR1 and CDR2 are SQVTM and ANQGSEA. This CDR3 spans 13 amino acids. The CDR3 DNA sequence: TGCAGCGTTGGACGACAGGGGTACTATGGCTACACCTTC. Protein: CSVGRQGYYGYTF.

The chain employs TRBV18 and TRBJ2-7; 10 bases map to TRBD2. V lost 3 bases and J lost 2; bases outside the gene matches: 7. CDR1 and CDR2 from the germline V gene are KGHSH and LQKENI. The CDR3 has 16 amino acids. The CDR3 reads CASSPWGSGGTYEQYF. The CDR3 DNA is TGTGCCAGCTCACCGTGGGGTAGCGGGGGGACCTACGAGCAGTACTTC.

The rearrangement joins TRBV6-4 to TRBJ2-5; a possible D gene is TRBD1 (5 bases). The CDR3 has 15 residues. Germline CDR1 is MRHNA and CDR2 is SNTAGT. V lost 2 bases and J 2 bases, leaving 12 bases between the germline ends. The CDR3 protein is CASSDPRAEQETQYF. As DNA, the CDR3 is TGTGCCAGCAGTGACCCCAGGGCGGAACAAGAGACCCAGTACTTC.

The chain employs TRBV7-2 and TRBJ2-1; a possible D gene is TRBD1 (6 bases). V was pared by 7 bases and J by 5 bases, with 15 bases between. Germline CDR1 reads SGHTA; CDR2 reads FQGNSA. The CDR3 loop spans 14 amino acids. The CDR3 region has the DNA TGTGCCAGCAAAGACTCCAGGGGAAACAATGAGCAGTTCTTC. Its protein is CASKDSRGNNEQFF.

This chain joins TRBV6-2 or TRBV6-3 and TRBJ1-1, with a weak D call TRBD1 (5 bases). V was pared by 2 bases and J by 3 bases, with 13 bases between. Germline CDR1 MNHEY, CDR2 SVGEGT. This CDR3 has 15 amino acids. Written as DNA, the CDR3 is TGTGCCAGCAGTTACCTTGTGGGGGGTGACACTGAAGCTTTCTTT. It translates to CASSYLVGGDTEAFF.